Ten or more counts support the clone carrying this T cell receptor (beta chain). Antigen unknown. V shed 1 base and J shed 5 bases, with 11 bases lying between them. The germline V gene encodes CDR1 LNHNV and CDR2 YYDKDF (reference sequence). The CDR3 spans 14 residues. Template switching, a step in the protocol, added a universal primer site, and cDNA carried unique molecular identifiers. One entry per CDR3 protein, called by TCRdb with MiXCR from the 5' RACE reads. Of fewer than 550,000 distinct CDR3 sequences listed, roughly an eighth are singletons. The data are from a study of identical twins. Findings and limits, study-wide: In cord blood, abundant beta clonotypes had fewer insertions; memory showed no trend. Beta out-of-frame twin sharing showed a weaker excess.

These data were likewise used in another study, on yellow fever vaccine responses in identical twins. That report notes: After vaccination, twins' T cell response reportedly seemed partly convergent, partly personalized.

The chain links TRBV15 to TRBJ1-1; D uncertain. The sequence came from a woman aged 18-29 years in good health. Sample: CD4+ T cells sorted from blood. CDR3 DNA: TGTGCCACCAGCAGAGCCGCGATAGAAACTGAAGCTTTCTTT. Translation: CATSRAAIETEAFF. The full variable domain, in which reference TRBV15 and TRBJ1-1 provide the parts outside the CDR3, is DAMVIQNPRYQVTQFGKPVTLSCSQTLNHNVMYWYQQKSSQAPKLLFHYYDKDFNNEADTPDNFQSRRPNTSFCFLDIRSPGLGDTAMYLCATSRAAIETEAFFGQGTRLTVV.